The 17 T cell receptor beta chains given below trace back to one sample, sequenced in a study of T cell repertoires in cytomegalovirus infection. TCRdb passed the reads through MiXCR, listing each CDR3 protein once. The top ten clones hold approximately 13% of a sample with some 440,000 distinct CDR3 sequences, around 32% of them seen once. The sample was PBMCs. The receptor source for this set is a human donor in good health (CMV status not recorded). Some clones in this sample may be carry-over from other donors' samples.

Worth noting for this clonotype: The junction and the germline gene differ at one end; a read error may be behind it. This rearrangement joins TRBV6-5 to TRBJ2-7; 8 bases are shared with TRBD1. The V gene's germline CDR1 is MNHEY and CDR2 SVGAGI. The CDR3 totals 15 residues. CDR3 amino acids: CARSLGQGLSYEQYF. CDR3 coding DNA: TGTGCCCGCAGCCTTGGACAGGGCCTCTCCTACGAGCAGTACTTC.

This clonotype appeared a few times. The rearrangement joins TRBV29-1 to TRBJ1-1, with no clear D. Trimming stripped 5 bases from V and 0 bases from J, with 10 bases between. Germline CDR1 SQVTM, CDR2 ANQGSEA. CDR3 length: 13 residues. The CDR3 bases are TGCAGCGTTTATGGACGGATGAACACTGAAGCTTTCTTT. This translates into CSVYGRMNTEAFF.

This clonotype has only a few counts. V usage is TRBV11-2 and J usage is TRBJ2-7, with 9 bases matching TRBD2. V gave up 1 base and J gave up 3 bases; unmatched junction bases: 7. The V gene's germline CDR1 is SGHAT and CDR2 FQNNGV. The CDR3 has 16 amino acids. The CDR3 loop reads CASSLVARGGLYEQYF. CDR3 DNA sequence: TGTGCCAGCAGCTTAGTGGCGCGGGGGGGCCTCTACGAGCAGTACTTC.

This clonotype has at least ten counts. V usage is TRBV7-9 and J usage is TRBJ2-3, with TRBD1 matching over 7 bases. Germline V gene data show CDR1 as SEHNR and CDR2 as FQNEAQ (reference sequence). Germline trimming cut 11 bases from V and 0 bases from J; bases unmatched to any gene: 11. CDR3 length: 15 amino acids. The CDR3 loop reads CAYRGVSASTDTQYF. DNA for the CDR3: TGTGCCTACAGGGGAGTTTCCGCTAGCACAGATACGCAGTATTTT.

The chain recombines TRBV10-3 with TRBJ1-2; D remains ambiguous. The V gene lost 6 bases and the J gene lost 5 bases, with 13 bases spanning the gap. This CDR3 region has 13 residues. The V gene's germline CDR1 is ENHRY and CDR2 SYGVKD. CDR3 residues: CAIRGLVGYGYTF. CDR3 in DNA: TGTGCCATCAGGGGCCTGGTGGGGTATGGCTACACCTTC.

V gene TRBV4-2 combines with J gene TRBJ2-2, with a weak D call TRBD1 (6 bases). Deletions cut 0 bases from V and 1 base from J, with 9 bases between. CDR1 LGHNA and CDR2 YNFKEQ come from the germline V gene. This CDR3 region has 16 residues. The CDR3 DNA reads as TGTGCCAGCAGCCAAGATCGCAGGGGGAACACCGGGGAGCTGTTTTTT. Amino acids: CASSQDRRGNTGELFF.

The CDR3 nucleotides read TGTGCCAGCAGCCAAGGGACTCACCTCCTCTACGAGCAGTACTTC. The encoded protein is CASSQGTHLLYEQYF. This chain links TRBV14 with TRBJ2-7; tentatively, D is TRBD2 (5 bases). CDR1 is SGHDN, CDR2 FVKESK, per germline. The CDR3 sequence is 15 residues long. Trimming took off 1 base at V and 3 bases at J, with 13 bases between the two ends.

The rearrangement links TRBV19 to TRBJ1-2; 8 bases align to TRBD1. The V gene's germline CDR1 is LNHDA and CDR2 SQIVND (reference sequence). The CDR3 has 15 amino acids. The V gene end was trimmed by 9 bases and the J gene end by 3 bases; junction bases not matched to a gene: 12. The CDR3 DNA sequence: TGTGCCAGCTCCGGGACAGGCGCCAGATACTATGGCTACACCTTC. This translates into CASSGTGARYYGYTF.

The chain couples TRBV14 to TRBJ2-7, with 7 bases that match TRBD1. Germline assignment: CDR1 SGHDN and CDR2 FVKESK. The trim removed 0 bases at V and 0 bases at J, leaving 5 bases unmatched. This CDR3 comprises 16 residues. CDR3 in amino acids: CASSQEGQPSSYEQYF. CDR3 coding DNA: TGTGCCAGCAGCCAAGAGGGACAGCCTAGCTCCTACGAGCAGTACTTC.

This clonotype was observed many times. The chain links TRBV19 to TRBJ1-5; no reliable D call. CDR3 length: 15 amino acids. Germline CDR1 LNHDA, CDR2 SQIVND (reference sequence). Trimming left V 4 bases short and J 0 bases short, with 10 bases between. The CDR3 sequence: CASSNVGFSNQPQHF. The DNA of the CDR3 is TGTGCCAGTAGTAATGTGGGCTTTAGCAATCAGCCCCAGCATTTT.

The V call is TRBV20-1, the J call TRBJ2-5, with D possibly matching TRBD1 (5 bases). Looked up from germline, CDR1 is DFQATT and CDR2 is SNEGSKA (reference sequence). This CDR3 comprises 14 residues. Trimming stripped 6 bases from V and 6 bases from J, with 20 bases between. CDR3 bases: TGCAGTGCCATTATTGGGCCCCAGGGAAAGACCCAGTACTTC. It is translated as CSAIIGPQGKTQYF.

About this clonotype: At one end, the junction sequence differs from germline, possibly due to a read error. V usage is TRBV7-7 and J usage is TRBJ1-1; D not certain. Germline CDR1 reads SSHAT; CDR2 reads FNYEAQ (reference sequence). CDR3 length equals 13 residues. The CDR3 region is CASSKQRGTEAFF. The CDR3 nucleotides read TGTGCTAGCAGCAAACAGCGGGGCACTGAAGCTTTCTTT. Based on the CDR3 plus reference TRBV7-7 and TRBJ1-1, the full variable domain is GAGVSQSPRYKVTKRGQDVTLRCDPISSHATLYWYQQALGQGPEFLTYFNYEAQPDKSGLPSDRFSAERPEGSISTLTIQRTEQRDSAMYRCASSKQRGTEAFFGQGTRLTVV.

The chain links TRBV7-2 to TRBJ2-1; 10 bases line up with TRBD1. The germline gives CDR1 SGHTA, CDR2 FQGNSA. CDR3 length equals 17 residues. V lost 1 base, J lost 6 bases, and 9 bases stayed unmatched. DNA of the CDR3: TGTGCCAGCAGCTTAGTCTTCGACAGGGGGCGCGGCAATGAGCAGTTCTTC. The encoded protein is CASSLVFDRGRGNEQFF.

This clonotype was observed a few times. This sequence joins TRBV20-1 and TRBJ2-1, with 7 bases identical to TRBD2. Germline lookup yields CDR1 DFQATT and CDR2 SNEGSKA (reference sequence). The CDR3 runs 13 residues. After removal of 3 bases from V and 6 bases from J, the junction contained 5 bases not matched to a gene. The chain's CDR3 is CSASVLAANEQFF. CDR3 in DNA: TGCAGTGCTAGTGTCCTAGCGGCCAATGAGCAGTTCTTC.

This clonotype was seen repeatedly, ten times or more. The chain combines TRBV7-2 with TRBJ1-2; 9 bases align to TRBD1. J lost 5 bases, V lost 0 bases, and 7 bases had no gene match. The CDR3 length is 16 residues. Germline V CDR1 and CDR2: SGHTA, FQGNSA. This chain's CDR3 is CASSLALQGAGYGYTF. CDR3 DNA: TGTGCCAGCAGCTTAGCCTTACAGGGGGCGGGGTATGGCTACACCTTC.

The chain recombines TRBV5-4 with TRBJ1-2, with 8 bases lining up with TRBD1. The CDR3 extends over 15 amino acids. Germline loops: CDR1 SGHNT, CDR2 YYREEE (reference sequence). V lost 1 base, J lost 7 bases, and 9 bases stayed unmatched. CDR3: CASSLSGGQGVGYTF. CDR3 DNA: TGTGCCAGCAGCTTGTCCGGTGGACAGGGCGTTGGCTACACCTTC. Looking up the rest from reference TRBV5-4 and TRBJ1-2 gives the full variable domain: ETGVTQSPTHLIKTRGQQVTLRCSSQSGHNTVSWYQQALGQGPQFIFQYYREEENGRGNFPPRFSGLQFPNYSSELNVNALELDDSALYLCASSLSGGQGVGYTFGSGTRLTVV.

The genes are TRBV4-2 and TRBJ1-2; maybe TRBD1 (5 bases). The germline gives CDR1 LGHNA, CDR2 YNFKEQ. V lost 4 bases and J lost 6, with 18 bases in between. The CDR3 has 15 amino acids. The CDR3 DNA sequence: TGTGCCAGCAGCCCCAGCCGGGACGGCGGGGATGGCTACACCTTC. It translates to CASSPSRDGGDGYTF.